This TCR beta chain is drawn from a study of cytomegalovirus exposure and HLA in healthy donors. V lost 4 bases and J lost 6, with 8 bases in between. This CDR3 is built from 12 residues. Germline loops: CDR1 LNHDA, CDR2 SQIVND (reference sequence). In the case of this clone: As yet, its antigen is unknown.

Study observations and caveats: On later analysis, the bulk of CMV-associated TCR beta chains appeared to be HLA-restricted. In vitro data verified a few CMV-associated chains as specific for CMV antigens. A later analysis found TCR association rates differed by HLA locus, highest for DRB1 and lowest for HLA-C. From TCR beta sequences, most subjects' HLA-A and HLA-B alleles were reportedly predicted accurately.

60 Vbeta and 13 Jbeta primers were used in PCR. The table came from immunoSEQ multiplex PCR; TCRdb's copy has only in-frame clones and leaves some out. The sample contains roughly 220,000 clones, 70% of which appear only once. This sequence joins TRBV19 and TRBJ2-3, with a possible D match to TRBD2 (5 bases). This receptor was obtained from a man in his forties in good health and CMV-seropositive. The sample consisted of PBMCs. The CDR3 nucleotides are TGTGCCAGTAGTACACCGGGGGATACGCAGTATTTT. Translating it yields CASSTPGDTQYF. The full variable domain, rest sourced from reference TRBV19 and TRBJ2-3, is DGGITQSPKYLFRKEGQNVTLSCEQNLNHDAMYWYRQDPGQGLRLIYYSQIVNDFQKGDIAEGYSVSREKKESFPLTVTSAQKNPTAFYLCASSTPGDTQYFGPGTRLTVL.